This T cell receptor beta chain was sequenced during a study of OX40 agonist ivuxolimab in advanced cancers. Study at large: All patients had ivuxolimab intravenously every 2 weeks at 0.01 to 10 mg/kg. Study-level results: CD8+ T cells averaged more expanded clones than CD4+.

The investigators sampled blood at baseline, at cycle 4 day 1, and at cycle 7 day 1. J gave up 3 bases and V 0 bases, and 4 bases lay outside the gene matches. The CDR3 spans 16 residues. Germline loops: CDR1 LNHNV, CDR2 YYDKDF (reference sequence). TCRdb's table, derived via immunoSEQ multiplex PCR, lists solely in-frame clones and lacks some. The table lists fewer than 15,000 clones, approximately 87% of them singletons, with 45% to 50% in the top ten. As for this clone: What it binds is not known.

The chain combines TRBV15 with TRBJ2-1; 8 positions match TRBD2. Sequenced material: CD4+ or CD8+ T cells sorted from blood, taken in a trial of the OX40 agonist ivuxolimab. This clonotype was sampled from an adult with an advanced solid tumor such as melanoma, head and neck, liver or kidney cancer. In DNA, the CDR3 is TGTGCCACCAGCAGAGAGCGGGAGGTTGGCTACAATGAGCAGTTCTTC. As protein: CATSREREVGYNEQFF.